This TCR beta chain is from a study of OX40 agonist ivuxolimab in advanced cancers. Study context: It was ivuxolimab, an agonistic anti-OX40 (CD134) antibody, that patients were treated with. The dose-escalation cohort had hepatocellular carcinoma, melanoma, renal cell or head and neck cancer. Prior checkpoint blockade (anti-PD-1, anti-PD-L1 or anti-CTLA-4) was permitted; less than 45% had it.

Patients were ineligible given autoimmune disease history or systemic immunosuppression. CDR1 and CDR2 from the germline V gene are SQVTM and ANQGSEA. The CDR3 runs to 14 residues. With 7 bases removed from V and 2 bases from J, the gap between germline ends came to 15 bases. Assay used: immunoSEQ multiplex PCR; TCRdb lists only in-frame clones, some missing. The sample lists some 45,000 clones, around 90% seen once, with roughly a sixth in the top ten. The chain couples TRBV29-1 to TRBJ2-1, with D perhaps TRBD2 (7 bases). Sequences were derived from CD4+ or CD8+ T cells sorted from blood, sampled in a trial of the OX40 agonist ivuxolimab. The sequence was collected from an adult with an advanced solid tumor such as melanoma, head and neck, liver or kidney cancer. The CDR3 here is CSERAGATYNEQFF. The CDR3 DNA sequence: TGCAGCGAGAGGGCGGGGGCGACCTACAATGAGCAGTTCTTC.